A single sample gave rise to the 31 T cell receptor beta chains below, sequenced in a study of shared clonotypes between healthy human individuals. The assay was immunoSEQ multiplex PCR, and TCRdb's table has in-frame clones only and misses some. Of nearly 1 million clones listed, about 80% are singletons. Sequenced: memory CD4+ T cells sorted from blood. Subset meaning: CD45RA-negative fraction. The source is a man aged 18 to 30 in good health.

This clone was found once. The rearrangement uses TRBV7-9 and TRBJ1-2, with a weak D call TRBD1 (5 bases). This CDR3 is built from 16 residues. CDR1 is SEHNR, CDR2 FQNEAQ, per germline (reference sequence). V dropped 1 base and J dropped 1 base, with 13 bases sitting between them. The CDR3 reads CASSLVLGVHNYGYTF. In DNA form, the CDR3 reads TGTGCCAGCAGCTTAGTTCTGGGGGTCCATAACTATGGCTACACCTTC.

This clone was seen a handful of times. The rearrangement uses TRBV18 and TRBJ1-2; D gene uncertain. The CDR3 consists of 12 residues. Germline CDR1 and CDR2: KGHSH and LQKENI. Between the trimmed V and J ends, which lost 8 bases and 5 bases, there was a span of 12 bases. The CDR3: CASRTVAYGYTF. The CDR3 coding sequence is TGTGCCAGCCGGACCGTCGCTTATGGCTACACCTTC.

The CDR3 DNA reads TGTGCCAGCAGCTCGCCCCTTAGGACGGAAGACTATGGCTACACCTTC. As protein: CASSSPLRTEDYGYTF. The rearrangement links TRBV5-4 to TRBJ1-2; D gene uncertain. The CDR3 covers 16 residues. V was trimmed by 3 bases and J by 3 bases, leaving 18 bases between them. The germline V gene has CDR1 SGHNT and CDR2 YYREEE (reference sequence).

This clone occurred a few times. The chain joins TRBV4-1 to TRBJ1-5; D is undetermined. V lost 0 bases, J lost 5 bases, and 14 bases lay in between. Per germline, CDR1 MGHRA and CDR2 YSYEKL. This CDR3 contains 16 residues. The CDR3 spells CASSQDTFLSYQPQHF. The CDR3 DNA reads as TGCGCCAGCAGCCAAGACACATTCTTAAGCTATCAGCCCCAGCATTTT.

The chain carries TRBV9 and TRBJ2-1; tentative D call: TRBD1 (6 bases). This CDR3 spans 17 amino acids. Germline CDR1 reads SGDLS; CDR2 reads YYNGEE. Trimming stripped 0 bases from V and 0 bases from J, with 13 bases between. CDR3 nucleotide sequence: TGTGCCAGCAGCGTAGAGCCGGGACAATCCTCCTACAATGAGCAGTTCTTC. This codes for CASSVEPGQSSYNEQFF.

This clone appeared a few times. The V gene is TRBV19, the J gene TRBJ2-7; 11 nucleotides agree with TRBD2. Germline V gives CDR1 LNHDA, CDR2 SQIVND (reference sequence). The CDR3 loop spans 15 amino acids. J was trimmed by 2 bases and V by 4 bases; bases with no gene match: 4. The CDR3 DNA sequence: TGTGCCAGTAGTACGTCGGGACTAGCGGCCTACGAGCAGTACTTC. Amino acids: CASSTSGLAAYEQYF.

The chain joins TRBV7-2 to TRBJ2-1, with D perhaps matching TRBD1 (5 bases). Germline V gene data show CDR1 as SGHTA and CDR2 as FQGNSA. Trimming removed 2 bases at V and 7 bases at J, with 15 bases between. This CDR3 spans 15 amino acids. The CDR3 spells CASSLYVAGLNEQFF. CDR3 nucleotide sequence: TGTGCCAGCAGCTTATATGTCGCAGGGTTGAATGAGCAGTTCTTC.

The gene calls are TRBV11-3 and TRBJ1-5; no reliable D call. The CDR3 has 14 residues. Between the trimmed V and J ends, which lost 5 bases and 5 bases, there was a span of 13 bases. Germline CDR1 SGHNT, CDR2 YENEEA. The CDR3 here is CASSPCLADQPQHF. The CDR3 DNA sequence: TGTGCCAGCAGCCCTTGCTTAGCCGATCAGCCCCAGCATTTT.

This rearrangement joins TRBV5-1 to TRBJ2-1, with D perhaps matching TRBD1 (5 bases). Germline V lookup: CDR1 SGHRS, CDR2 YFSETQ. The CDR3 extends over 16 amino acids. V was pared by 7 bases and J by 4 bases, with 21 bases between. This chain's CDR3 is CASYPGRLGSYNEQFF. The CDR3 nucleotides read TGCGCCAGCTACCCAGGGCGATTGGGTTCGTACAATGAGCAGTTCTTC.

This clone has ten or more counts. The genes are TRBV5-6 and TRBJ1-1; 8 nucleotides align to TRBD1. Losses at the gene ends were 3 bases for V and 2 bases for J; bases not matched to a gene: 6. The CDR3 totals 15 residues. Germline V gene sequence: CDR1 SGHDT, CDR2 YYEEEE. In DNA form, the CDR3 reads TGTGCCAGCAGCTGGGGGGACAGGAAAAACACTGAAGCTTTCTTT. Its protein is CASSWGDRKNTEAFF. The whole variable domain, filled in from reference TRBV5-6 and TRBJ1-1, reads DAGVTQSPTHLIKTRGQQVTLRCSPKSGHDTVSWYQQALGQGPQFIFQYYEEEERQRGNFPDRFSGHQFPNYSSELNVNALLLGDSALYLCASSWGDRKNTEAFFGQGTRLTVV.

The chain couples TRBV18 to TRBJ2-3; D is ambiguous. CDR3 size: 15 residues. CDR1 and CDR2 from the germline V gene are KGHSH and LQKENI. V was pared by 1 base and J by 0 bases, with 8 bases between. CDR3: CASSPQPVSTDTQYF. CDR3 nucleotides: TGTGCCAGCTCACCACAACCGGTTAGCACAGATACGCAGTATTTT.

The genes are TRBV4-3 and TRBJ2-3; 8 nucleotides align to TRBD1. After removal of 4 bases from V and 0 bases from J, the junction contained 3 bases not matched to a gene. CDR1 and CDR2 (germline): LGHNA, YSLEER. The CDR3 covers 15 residues. The CDR3 DNA reads TGCGCCAGCAGCCGGCAGGGGGCTAGCACAGATACGCAGTATTTT. This sequence encodes CASSRQGASTDTQYF.

The chain employs TRBV7-6 and TRBJ2-7; 9 bases line up with TRBD1. The V and J ends lost 4 bases and 2 bases, in that order; junction bases with no gene match: 6. The CDR3 is 15 amino acids. CDR1 and CDR2 (germline): SGHVS, FNYEAQ. CDR3 protein: CASSSPGTGTYEQYF. CDR3 DNA: TGTGCCAGCAGCTCACCCGGGACAGGGACCTACGAGCAGTACTTC.

The J gene is TRBJ2-7, the V gene TRBV5-5, with 8 bases aligning to TRBD2. V lost 2 bases, J lost 3 bases, and 7 bases stayed unmatched. Per the germline V gene, CDR1 is SGHKS and CDR2 is YYEKEE (reference sequence). There are 15 residues in the CDR3. This chain's CDR3 is CASSFPGSGSYEQYF. The CDR3 DNA reads as TGTGCCAGCAGCTTCCCGGGAAGCGGGAGCTACGAGCAGTACTTC. The full variable domain, in which reference TRBV5-5 and TRBJ2-7 provide the parts outside the CDR3, is DAGVTQSPTHLIKTRGQQVTLRCSPISGHKSVSWYQQVLGQGPQFIFQYYEKEERGRGNFPDRFSARQFPNYSSELNVNALLLGDSALYLCASSFPGSGSYEQYFGPGTRLTVT.

The J gene is TRBJ2-2, the V gene TRBV18, with D possibly being TRBD2 (5 bases). V was trimmed by 2 bases and J by 7 bases, leaving 14 bases between them. The germline V gene has CDR1 KGHSH and CDR2 LQKENI. CDR3 size: 15 residues. The CDR3 loop reads CASSPGGLQVGELFF. DNA for the CDR3: TGTGCCAGCTCACCAGGAGGACTTCAGGTCGGGGAGCTGTTTTTT.

The chain has TRBV5-1 and TRBJ1-2, with D perhaps TRBD1 (6 bases). The germline V gene encodes CDR1 SGHRS and CDR2 YFSETQ. Deletions cut 4 bases from V and 0 bases from J, with 13 bases between. CDR3 length equals 15 residues. The chain's CDR3 is CASSGGTSTNYGYTF. The CDR3 DNA is TGCGCCAGCAGCGGGGGGACAAGCACTAACTATGGCTACACCTTC.

This clone has more than one count but fewer than ten. The chain joins TRBV7-8 to TRBJ2-3, with no clear D. Trimming took off 10 bases at V and 6 bases at J, with 17 bases between the two ends. The CDR3 totals 13 residues. CDR1 SGHVS and CDR2 FQNEAQ come from the germline V gene. In nucleotides, the CDR3 is TGTGCCAACCTAACTTCCCTCGGGGATACGCAGTATTTT. Residues: CANLTSLGDTQYF. Combining the CDR3 with reference TRBV7-8 and TRBJ2-3 gives the whole variable domain GAGVSQSPRYKVAKRGQDVALRCDPISGHVSLFWYQQALGQGPEFLTYFQNEAQLDKSGLPSDRFFAERPEGSVSTLKIQRTQQEDSAVYLCANLTSLGDTQYFGPGTRLTVL.

This clone was counted once. The same CDR3 arises from other DNA sequences in this sample as well. The chain employs TRBV7-2 and TRBJ2-7; TRBD1 agrees at 7 bases. The V and J ends lost 1 base and 2 bases, in that order; junction bases with no gene match: 2. Germline V CDR1 and CDR2: SGHTA, FQGNSA. This CDR3 has 14 residues. The DNA for the CDR3 is TGTGCCAGCAGCTTAGGGCAGGGGGCCTACGAGCAGTACTTC. The encoded protein is CASSLGQGAYEQYF.

The rearrangement links TRBV5-4 to TRBJ2-5; D is unclear. Germline V gene sequence: CDR1 SGHNT, CDR2 YYREEE (reference sequence). The CDR3 runs to 15 residues. V shed 4 bases and J shed 1 base, with 14 bases lying between them. This CDR3 reads CASSETGRPQETQYF. The CDR3 DNA follows: TGTGCCAGCAGCGAGACCGGGCGTCCCCAAGAGACCCAGTACTTC.

The gene calls are TRBV28 and TRBJ2-3, with D perhaps TRBD2 (6 bases). The CDR3 totals 12 residues. Germline CDR1 MDHEN, CDR2 SYDVKM. V gave up 2 bases and J gave up 8 bases, with 8 bases separating them. The CDR3 bases are TGTGCCAGCAGTTTAGGGGGGAGTACGCAGTATTTT. Its translation: CASSLGGSTQYF.

The rearrangement uses TRBV7-2 and TRBJ2-5; TRBD2 agrees at 9 bases. The CDR3 runs to 17 residues. Germline CDR1 is SGHTA and CDR2 is FQGNSA. Trimming took 3 bases from V and 3 from J; bases not matched to a gene: 11. The CDR3 loop reads CASSFTVLAGPKETQYF. CDR3 nucleotide sequence: TGTGCCAGCAGCTTTACTGTGCTAGCGGGACCTAAAGAGACCCAGTACTTC. The full variable domain, rest sourced from reference TRBV7-2 and TRBJ2-5, is GAGVSQSPSNKVTEKGKDVELRCDPISGHTALYWYRQSLGQGLEFLIYFQGNSAPDKSGLPSDRFSAERTGGSVSTLTIQRTQQEDSAVYLCASSFTVLAGPKETQYFGPGTRLLVL.

This clone has only one observation. The chain uses TRBV5-4 and TRBJ2-7, with 10 bases matching TRBD1. Per the germline V gene, CDR1 is SGHNT and CDR2 is YYREEE (reference sequence). The CDR3 is 16 amino acids. Germline trimming cut 4 bases from V and 3 bases from J; bases unmatched to any gene: 10. The DNA of the CDR3 is TGTGCCAGCAGCAGAGAACCCGGGACAGGGGACTACGAGCAGTACTTC. It is translated as CASSREPGTGDYEQYF. Based on the CDR3 plus reference TRBV5-4 and TRBJ2-7, the full variable domain is ETGVTQSPTHLIKTRGQQVTLRCSSQSGHNTVSWYQQALGQGPQFIFQYYREEENGRGNFPPRFSGLQFPNYSSELNVNALELDDSALYLCASSREPGTGDYEQYFGPGTRLTVT.

This chain uses TRBV7-2 with TRBJ2-3; tentatively, D is TRBD2 (5 bases). The V end was cut by 6 bases, the J end by 1 base, with 11 bases between. Per germline, CDR1 SGHTA and CDR2 FQGNSA. This CDR3 has 14 residues. The CDR3: CASSPGRGTDTQYF. CDR3 coding DNA: TGTGCCAGCAGTCCTGGGCGGGGCACAGATACGCAGTATTTT.

The chain couples TRBV2 to TRBJ1-4, with D maybe TRBD1 (5 bases). With 6 bases removed from V and 0 bases from J, the gap between germline ends came to 8 bases. This CDR3 has 14 amino acids. Germline V gives CDR1 SNHLY, CDR2 FYNNEI. CDR3 in DNA: TGTGCCAGCAGGGGGGGGACAACTAATGAAAAACTGTTTTTT. Its translation: CASRGGTTNEKLFF.

The chain employs TRBV11-2 and TRBJ2-7; 9 nucleotides align to TRBD2. Germline values: CDR1 SGHAT, CDR2 FQNNGV. V was clipped by 7 bases and J by 2 bases; unmatched bases: 9. The CDR3 extends over 15 amino acids. For the CDR3, the DNA is TGTGCCAGCACCCTCGAAGCGGGAGGAACCTACGAGCAGTACTTC. Protein product: CASTLEAGGTYEQYF.

The gene calls are TRBV19 and TRBJ1-6, with 7 bases that match TRBD1. Trimming at V came to 6 bases and at J to 8 bases, leaving 1 base not matched to a gene. The germline V gene encodes CDR1 LNHDA and CDR2 SQIVND (reference sequence). The CDR3 has 12 amino acids. CDR3: CASRTGDSPLHF. The CDR3 DNA follows: TGTGCCAGTAGAACAGGGGATTCACCCCTCCACTTT. The variable domain in full, with the rest retrieved from reference TRBV19 and TRBJ1-6, is DGGITQSPKYLFRKEGQNVTLSCEQNLNHDAMYWYRQDPGQGLRLIYYSQIVNDFQKGDIAEGYSVSREKKESFPLTVTSAQKNPTAFYLCASRTGDSPLHFGNGTRLTVT.

This clone appeared a few times. The CDR3 sequence is CASSINRGSGGYTF. CDR3 sequence (DNA): TGTGCCAGCAGCATCAACAGGGGTAGTGGGGGCTACACCTTC. V is TRBV11-2 and J is TRBJ1-2; 7 nucleotides line up with TRBD1. CDR1 is SGHAT and CDR2 is FQNNGV in the germline V gene. The CDR3 consists of 14 residues. The V gene end was trimmed by 5 bases and the J gene end by 8 bases; junction bases not matched to a gene: 11.

This sequence joins TRBV18 and TRBJ1-6, with TRBD1 as a possible D gene (6 bases). The CDR3 has 17 residues. The V gene's germline CDR1 is KGHSH and CDR2 LQKENI. V was shortened by 5 bases and J by 0 bases, with 14 bases between the two germline ends. The CDR3 sequence is CASSTTGVSSYNSPLHF. In nucleotides, the CDR3 is TGTGCCAGCTCAACGACAGGCGTGAGCTCCTATAATTCACCCCTCCACTTT.

This clone was counted a few times. The chain is built from TRBV10-3 and TRBJ1-6, with unresolved D. V was cut by 3 bases and J by 14 bases, with 14 bases left in between. Germline CDR1 ENHRY, CDR2 SYGVKD. CDR3 length equals 13 residues. The CDR3 DNA reads TGTGCCATCAGTGAAACCACGGCTTTATCCCTCCACTTT. Residues: CAISETTALSLHF.

The chain joins TRBV28 to TRBJ1-1; D is unclear. CDR3 length: 11 residues. V was cut by 2 bases and J by 6 bases, with 4 bases left in between. Germline lookup yields CDR1 MDHEN and CDR2 SYDVKM. The chain's CDR3 is CASSLGPEAFF. CDR3 nucleotide sequence: TGTGCCAGCAGTTTAGGCCCTGAAGCTTTCTTT.

The rearrangement links TRBV6-5 to TRBJ1-2, with 7 bases that match TRBD1. The ends lost 2 bases at V and 7 bases at J; junction bases unmatched: 4. Germline values: CDR1 MNHEY, CDR2 SVGAGI. The CDR3 has 13 amino acids. CDR3 region: CASSYLNRGGYTF. The CDR3 DNA reads TGTGCCAGCAGTTACCTTAACAGGGGTGGCTACACCTTC.